This TCR beta chain was identified during a study of T cells in Graves' hyperthyroidism and ophthalmopathy. Across the whole study: Pretreatment peripheral blood was obtained at initial diagnosis.

Participants, patients aged 18 to 65, had newly diagnosed hyperthyroidism with a duration under 2 months. The PBMCs were taken from approximately 11 ml of fresh peripheral blood. Regions amplified from RNA transcripts were the TCR beta CDR3 regions. During a first-round RT-PCR of the TCR CDR3, the HTBI primer set was used. TCRdb reprocessed the multiplex PCR reads via MiXCR and lists one record per CDR3 protein. The table shows about 480,000 distinct CDR3 sequences, with roughly 14% occurring only once. CDR1 and CDR2 (germline): MNHNS, SASEGT. The CDR3 consists of 13 residues. V was trimmed by 8 bases and J by 3 bases, leaving 11 bases between them.

The chain couples TRBV6-1 to TRBJ2-1; TRBD2 might be the D (6 bases). This clonotype was obtained from a woman between 18 and 29 years old with Graves' hyperthyroidism. The specimen sequenced was blood. The CDR3 reads CASAAGHYNEQFF. Written as DNA, the CDR3 is TGTGCCAGCGCGGCGGGGCACTACAATGAGCAGTTCTTC.